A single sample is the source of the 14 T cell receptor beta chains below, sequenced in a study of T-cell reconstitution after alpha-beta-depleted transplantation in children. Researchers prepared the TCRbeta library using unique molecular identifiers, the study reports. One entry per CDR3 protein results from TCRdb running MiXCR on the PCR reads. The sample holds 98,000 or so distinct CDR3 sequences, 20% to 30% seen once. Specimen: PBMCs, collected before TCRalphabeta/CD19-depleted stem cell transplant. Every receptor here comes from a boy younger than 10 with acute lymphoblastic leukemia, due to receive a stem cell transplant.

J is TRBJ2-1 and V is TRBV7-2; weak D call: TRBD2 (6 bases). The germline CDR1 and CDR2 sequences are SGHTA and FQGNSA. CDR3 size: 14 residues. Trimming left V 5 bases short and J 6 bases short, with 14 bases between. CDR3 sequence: CASSPEGGSNEQFF. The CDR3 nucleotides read TGTGCCAGCAGCCCCGAAGGAGGGAGCAATGAGCAGTTCTTC.

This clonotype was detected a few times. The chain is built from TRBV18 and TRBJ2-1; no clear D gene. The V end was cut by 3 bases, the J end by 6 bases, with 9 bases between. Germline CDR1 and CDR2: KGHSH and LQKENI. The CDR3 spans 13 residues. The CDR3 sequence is CASSPPTGNEQFF. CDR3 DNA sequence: TGTGCCAGCTCACCCCCGACTGGCAATGAGCAGTTCTTC.

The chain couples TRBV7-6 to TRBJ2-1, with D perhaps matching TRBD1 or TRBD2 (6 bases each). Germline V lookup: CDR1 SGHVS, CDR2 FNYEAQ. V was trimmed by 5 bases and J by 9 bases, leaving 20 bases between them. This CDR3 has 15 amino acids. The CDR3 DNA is TGTGCCAGCAGCATTAGCGGAGGGGGTGGGGGTGAGCAGTTCTTC. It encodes CASSISGGGGGEQFF.

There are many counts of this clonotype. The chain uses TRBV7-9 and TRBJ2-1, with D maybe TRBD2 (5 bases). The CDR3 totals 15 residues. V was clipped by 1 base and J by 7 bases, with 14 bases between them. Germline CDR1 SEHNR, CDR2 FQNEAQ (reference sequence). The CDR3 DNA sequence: TGTGCCAGCAGCTTAGGGACTGGCACGGATAATGAGCAGTTCTTC. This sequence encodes CASSLGTGTDNEQFF.

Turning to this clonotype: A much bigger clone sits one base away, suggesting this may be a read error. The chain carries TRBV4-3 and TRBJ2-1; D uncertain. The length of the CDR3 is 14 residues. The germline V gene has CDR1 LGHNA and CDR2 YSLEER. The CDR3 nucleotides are TGCGCCAGCGGCCAAGACGCCTCCTACAATGAGCAGTTCTTC. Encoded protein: CASGQDASYNEQFF.

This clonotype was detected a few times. The CDR3 DNA reads TGTGCCAGCAGCCTGGGACAGGGCCGTGGGGAGCAGTTCTTC. Residues: CASSLGQGRGEQFF. This rearrangement joins TRBV28 to TRBJ2-1; 9 positions agree with TRBD1. The CDR3 consists of 14 residues. CDR1 is MDHEN and CDR2 is SYDVKM in the germline V gene. After removal of 6 bases from V and 10 bases from J, the junction contained 10 bases not matched to a gene.

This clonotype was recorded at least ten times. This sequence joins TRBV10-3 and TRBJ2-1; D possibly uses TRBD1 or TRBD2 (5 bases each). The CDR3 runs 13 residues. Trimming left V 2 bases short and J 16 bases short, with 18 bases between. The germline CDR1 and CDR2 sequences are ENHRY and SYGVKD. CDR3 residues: CAISELLEGRQFF. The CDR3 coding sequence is TGTGCCATCAGTGAGCTACTAGAGGGGCGGCAATTCTTC.

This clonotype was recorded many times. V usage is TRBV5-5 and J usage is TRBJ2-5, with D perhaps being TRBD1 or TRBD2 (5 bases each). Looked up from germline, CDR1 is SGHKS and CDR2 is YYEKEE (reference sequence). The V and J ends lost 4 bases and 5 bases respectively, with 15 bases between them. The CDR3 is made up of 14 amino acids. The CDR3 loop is CASSQEWGSETQYF. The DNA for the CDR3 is TGTGCCAGCAGCCAGGAATGGGGGAGTGAGACCCAGTACTTC.

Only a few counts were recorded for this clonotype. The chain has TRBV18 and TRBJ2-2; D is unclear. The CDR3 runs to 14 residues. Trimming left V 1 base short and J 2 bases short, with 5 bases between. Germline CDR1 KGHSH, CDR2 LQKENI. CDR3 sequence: CASSPLQNTGELFF. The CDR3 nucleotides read TGTGCCAGCTCACCACTTCAAAACACCGGGGAGCTGTTTTTT.

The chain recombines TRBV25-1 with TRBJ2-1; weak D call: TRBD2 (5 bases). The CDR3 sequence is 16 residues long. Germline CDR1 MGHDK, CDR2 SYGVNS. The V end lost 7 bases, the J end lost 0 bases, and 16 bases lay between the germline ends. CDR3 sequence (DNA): TGTGCCAGCACCAACCTGCAAGGGAGCTCCTACAATGAGCAGTTCTTC. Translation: CASTNLQGSSYNEQFF.

The CDR3 sequence is CSATSARDSGNTIYF. The CDR3 DNA sequence: TGCAGTGCTACGTCCGCCCGGGACTCTGGAAACACCATATATTTT. The chain links TRBV20-1 to TRBJ1-3; D ambiguous. The CDR3 extends over 15 amino acids. V lost 4 bases and J lost 0, with 13 bases in between. Germline V CDR1 and CDR2: DFQATT, SNEGSKA (reference sequence).

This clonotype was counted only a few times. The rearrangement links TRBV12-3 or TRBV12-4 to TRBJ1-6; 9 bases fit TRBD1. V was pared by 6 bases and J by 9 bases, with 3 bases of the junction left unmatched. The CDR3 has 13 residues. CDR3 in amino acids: CASSGTGTSPLHF. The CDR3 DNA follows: TGTGCCAGCAGCGGGACAGGGACTTCACCCCTCCACTTT.

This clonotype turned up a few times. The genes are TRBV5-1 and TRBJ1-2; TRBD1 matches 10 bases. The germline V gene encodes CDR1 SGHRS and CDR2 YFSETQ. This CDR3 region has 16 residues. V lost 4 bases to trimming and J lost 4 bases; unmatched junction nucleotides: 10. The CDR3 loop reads CASSPTDRGDAYGYTF. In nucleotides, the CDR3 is TGCGCCAGCAGCCCAACGGACAGGGGGGATGCCTATGGCTACACCTTC.

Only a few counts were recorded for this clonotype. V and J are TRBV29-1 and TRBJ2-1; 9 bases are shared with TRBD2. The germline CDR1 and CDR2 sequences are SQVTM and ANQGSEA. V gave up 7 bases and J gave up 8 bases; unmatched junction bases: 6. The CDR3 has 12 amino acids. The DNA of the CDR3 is TGCAGCGCTTGGACTAGCGTGTATGAGCAGTTCTTC. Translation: CSAWTSVYEQFF.